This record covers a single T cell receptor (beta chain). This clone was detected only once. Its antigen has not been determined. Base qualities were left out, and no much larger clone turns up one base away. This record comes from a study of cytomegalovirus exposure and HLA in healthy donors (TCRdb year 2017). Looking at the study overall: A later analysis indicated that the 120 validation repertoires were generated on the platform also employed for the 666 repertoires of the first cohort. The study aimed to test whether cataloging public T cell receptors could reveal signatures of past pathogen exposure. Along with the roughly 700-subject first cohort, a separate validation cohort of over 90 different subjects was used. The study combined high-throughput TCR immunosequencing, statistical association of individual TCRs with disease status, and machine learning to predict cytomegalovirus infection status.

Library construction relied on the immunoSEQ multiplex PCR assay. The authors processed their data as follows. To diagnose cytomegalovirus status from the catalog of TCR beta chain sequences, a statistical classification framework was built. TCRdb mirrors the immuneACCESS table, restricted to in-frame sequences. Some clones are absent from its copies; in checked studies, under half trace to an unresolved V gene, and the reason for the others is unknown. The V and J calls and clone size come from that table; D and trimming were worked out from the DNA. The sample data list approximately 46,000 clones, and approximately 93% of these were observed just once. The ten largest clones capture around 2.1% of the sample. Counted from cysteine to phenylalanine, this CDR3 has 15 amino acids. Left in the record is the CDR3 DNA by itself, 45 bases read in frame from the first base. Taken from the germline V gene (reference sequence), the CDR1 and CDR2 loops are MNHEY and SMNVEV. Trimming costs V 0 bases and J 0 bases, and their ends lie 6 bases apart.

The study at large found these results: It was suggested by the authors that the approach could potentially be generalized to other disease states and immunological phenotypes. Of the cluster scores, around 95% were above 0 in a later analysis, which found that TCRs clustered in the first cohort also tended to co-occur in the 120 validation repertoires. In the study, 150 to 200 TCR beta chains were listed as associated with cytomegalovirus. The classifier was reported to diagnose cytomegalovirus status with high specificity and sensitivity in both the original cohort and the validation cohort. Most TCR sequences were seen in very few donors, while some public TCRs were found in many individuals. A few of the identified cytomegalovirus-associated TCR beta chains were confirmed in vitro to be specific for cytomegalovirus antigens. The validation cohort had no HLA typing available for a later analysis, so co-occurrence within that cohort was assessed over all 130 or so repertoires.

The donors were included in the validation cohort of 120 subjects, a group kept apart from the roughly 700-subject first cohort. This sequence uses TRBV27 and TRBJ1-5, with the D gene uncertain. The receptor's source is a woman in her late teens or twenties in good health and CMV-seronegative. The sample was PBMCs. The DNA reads TGTGCCAGCAGTTTATCGGGCCATAGCAATCAGCCCCAGCATTTT. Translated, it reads CASSLSGHSNQPQHF.